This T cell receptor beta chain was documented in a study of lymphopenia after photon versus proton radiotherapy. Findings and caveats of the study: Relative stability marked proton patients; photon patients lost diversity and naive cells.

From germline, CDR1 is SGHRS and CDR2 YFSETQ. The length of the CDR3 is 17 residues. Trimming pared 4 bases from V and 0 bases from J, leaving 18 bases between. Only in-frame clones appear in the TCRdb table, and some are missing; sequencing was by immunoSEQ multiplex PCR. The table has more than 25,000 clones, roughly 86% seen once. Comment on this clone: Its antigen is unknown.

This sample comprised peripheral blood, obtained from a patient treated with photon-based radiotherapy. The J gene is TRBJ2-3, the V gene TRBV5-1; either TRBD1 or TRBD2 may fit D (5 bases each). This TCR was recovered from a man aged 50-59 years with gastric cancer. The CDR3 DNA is TGCGCCAGCAGCCAACGGACGGGGCTTTCTAGCACAGATACGCAGTATTTT. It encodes CASSQRTGLSSTDTQYF.